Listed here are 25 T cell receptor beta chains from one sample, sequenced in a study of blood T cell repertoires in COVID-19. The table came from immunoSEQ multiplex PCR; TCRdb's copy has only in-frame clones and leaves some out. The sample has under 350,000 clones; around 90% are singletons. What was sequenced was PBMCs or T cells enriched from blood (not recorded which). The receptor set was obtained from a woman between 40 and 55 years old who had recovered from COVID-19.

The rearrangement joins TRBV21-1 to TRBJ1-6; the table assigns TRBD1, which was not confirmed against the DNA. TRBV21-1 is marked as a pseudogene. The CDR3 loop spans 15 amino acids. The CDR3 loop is CASSTDRGNCSPLHF. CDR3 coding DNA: TGTGCCAGCAGCACGGACAGGGGGAATTGTTCACCCCTCCACTTT.

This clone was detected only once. The CDR3 sequence is CASSEVRELFF. CDR3 nucleotides: TGTGCCAGCAGTGAAGTTCGGGAACTGTTTTTT. The chain links TRBV6-1 to TRBJ1-4; no firm D call. Deletions cut 1 base from V and 12 bases from J, with 6 bases between. This CDR3 contains 11 residues. The germline V gene encodes CDR1 MNHNS and CDR2 SASEGT.

The CDR3 sequence: CAISGQPGQGSERGYTF. CDR3 nucleotide sequence: TGTGCCATCAGCGGTCAGCCGGGACAGGGTAGCGAACGGGGCTACACCTTC. The chain uses TRBV10-3 and TRBJ1-2; TRBD1 matches at 9 bases. CDR3 length equals 17 residues. V trimming: 6 bases; J trimming: 8 bases; junction bases outside the gene matches: 19. Germline-derived CDR1 and CDR2 are ENHRY and SYGVKD.

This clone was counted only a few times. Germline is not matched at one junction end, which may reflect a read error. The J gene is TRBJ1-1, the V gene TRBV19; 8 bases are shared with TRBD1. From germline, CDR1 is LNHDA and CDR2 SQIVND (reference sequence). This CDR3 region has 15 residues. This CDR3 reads CASSIGRTGNAEAFF. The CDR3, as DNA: TGTGCCAGTAGTATAGGGCGGACAGGGAACGCTGAAGCTTTCTTT.

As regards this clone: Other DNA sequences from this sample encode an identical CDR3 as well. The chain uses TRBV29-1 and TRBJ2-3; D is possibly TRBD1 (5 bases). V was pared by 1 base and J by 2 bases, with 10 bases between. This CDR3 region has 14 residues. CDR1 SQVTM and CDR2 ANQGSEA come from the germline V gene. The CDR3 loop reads CSVEGQGYTDTQYF. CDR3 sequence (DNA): TGCAGCGTTGAAGGCCAGGGTTACACAGATACGCAGTATTTT.

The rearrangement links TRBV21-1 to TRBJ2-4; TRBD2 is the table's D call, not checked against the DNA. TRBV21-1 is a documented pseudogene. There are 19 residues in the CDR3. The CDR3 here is CASSTEGLPVLVAKNIQYF. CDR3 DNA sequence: TGTGCCAGCAGCACCGAGGGACTTCCTGTCCTTGTAGCCAAAAACATTCAGTACTTC.

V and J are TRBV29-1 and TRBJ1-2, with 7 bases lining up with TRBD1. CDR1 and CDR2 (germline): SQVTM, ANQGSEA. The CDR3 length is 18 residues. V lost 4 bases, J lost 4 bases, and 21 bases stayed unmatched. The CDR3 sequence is CSVVPKWDRRLDLYGYTF. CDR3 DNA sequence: TGCAGCGTTGTCCCGAAGTGGGACAGACGATTAGACCTCTATGGCTACACCTTC.

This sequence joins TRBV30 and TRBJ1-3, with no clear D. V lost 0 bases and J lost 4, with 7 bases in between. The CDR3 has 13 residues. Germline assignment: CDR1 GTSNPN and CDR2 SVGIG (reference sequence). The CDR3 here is CAWSVFAGNTIYF. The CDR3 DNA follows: TGTGCCTGGAGTGTATTCGCGGGAAACACCATATATTTT.

CDR3 in DNA: TGCGCCAGCAGCTCAGAACCCCGGGTCACCGGGGAGCTGTTTTTT. It encodes CASSSEPRVTGELFF. The chain couples TRBV5-1 to TRBJ2-2; no reliable D call. This CDR3 has 15 residues. Trimming left V 3 bases short and J 4 bases short, with 13 bases between. The germline V gene encodes CDR1 SGHRS and CDR2 YFSETQ.

CDR3: CASSADREQKPQHF. In DNA form, the CDR3 reads TGTGCCAGCAGCGCCGACAGGGAGCAGAAGCCCCAGCATTTT. This sequence joins TRBV9 and TRBJ1-5, with 7 nucleotides matching TRBD1. CDR3 length: 14 amino acids. V was clipped by 3 bases and J by 8 bases; unmatched bases: 8. In germline, CDR1 is SGDLS, CDR2 YYNGEE. The whole variable domain, filled in from reference TRBV9 and TRBJ1-5, reads DSGVTQTPKHLITATGQRVTLRCSPRSGDLSVYWYQQSLDQGLQFLIQYYNGEERAKGNILERFSAQQFPDLHSELNLSSLELGDSALYFCASSADREQKPQHFGDGTRLSIL.

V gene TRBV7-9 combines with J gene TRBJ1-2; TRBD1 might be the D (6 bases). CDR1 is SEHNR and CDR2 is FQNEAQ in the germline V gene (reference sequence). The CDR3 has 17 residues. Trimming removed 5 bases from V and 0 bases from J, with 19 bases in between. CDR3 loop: CASSPGRGTLANYGYTF. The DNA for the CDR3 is TGTGCCAGCAGCCCCGGGAGGGGGACTCTAGCTAACTATGGCTACACCTTC.

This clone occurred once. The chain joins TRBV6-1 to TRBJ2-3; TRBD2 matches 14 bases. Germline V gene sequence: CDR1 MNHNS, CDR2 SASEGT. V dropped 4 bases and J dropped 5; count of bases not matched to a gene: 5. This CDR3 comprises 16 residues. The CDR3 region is CASSAGLAGARDTQYF. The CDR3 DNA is TGTGCCAGCAGTGCGGGACTAGCGGGGGCAAGAGATACGCAGTATTTT.

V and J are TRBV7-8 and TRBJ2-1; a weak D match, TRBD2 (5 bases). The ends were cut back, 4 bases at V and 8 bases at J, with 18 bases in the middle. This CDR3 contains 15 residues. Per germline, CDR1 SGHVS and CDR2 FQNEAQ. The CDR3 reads CASSSTPGFKHEQFF. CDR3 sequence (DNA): TGTGCCAGCAGCTCCACACCGGGATTTAAGCATGAGCAGTTCTTC. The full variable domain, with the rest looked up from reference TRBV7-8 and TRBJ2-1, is GAGVSQSPRYKVAKRGQDVALRCDPISGHVSLFWYQQALGQGPEFLTYFQNEAQLDKSGLPSDRFFAERPEGSVSTLKIQRTQQEDSAVYLCASSSTPGFKHEQFFGPGTRLTVL.

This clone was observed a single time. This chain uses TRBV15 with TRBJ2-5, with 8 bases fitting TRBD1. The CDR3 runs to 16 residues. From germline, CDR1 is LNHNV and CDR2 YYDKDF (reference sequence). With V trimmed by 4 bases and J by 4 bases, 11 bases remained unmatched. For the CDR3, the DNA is TGTGCCACCAGCATTCTCGCAGGGGGCGCGGGAGAGACCCAGTACTTC. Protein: CATSILAGGAGETQYF.

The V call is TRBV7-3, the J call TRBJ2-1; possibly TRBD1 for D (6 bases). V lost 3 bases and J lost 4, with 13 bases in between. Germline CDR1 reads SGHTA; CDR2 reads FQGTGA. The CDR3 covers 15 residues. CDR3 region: CASSFTGNGYNEQFF. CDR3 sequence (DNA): TGTGCCAGCAGCTTTACAGGGAATGGTTACAATGAGCAGTTCTTC.

DNA for the CDR3: TGTGCCAGCAGCCCGGTGGAGCGCCCGAGCTCCTACAATGAGCAGTTCTTC. This sequence encodes CASSPVERPSSYNEQFF. The V and J genes are TRBV5-8 and TRBJ2-1; D not certain. CDR3 length equals 17 residues. Between the trimmed V and J ends, which lost 4 bases and 0 bases, there was a span of 17 bases. Germline CDR1 and CDR2: SGHTS and YDEGEE.

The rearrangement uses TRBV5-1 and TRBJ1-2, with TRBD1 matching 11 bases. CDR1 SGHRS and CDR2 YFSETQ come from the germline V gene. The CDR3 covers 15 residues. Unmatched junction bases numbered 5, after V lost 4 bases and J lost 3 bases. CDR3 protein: CASSPRTGGYYGYTF. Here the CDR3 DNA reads TGCGCCAGCAGCCCACGGACAGGGGGCTACTATGGCTACACCTTC. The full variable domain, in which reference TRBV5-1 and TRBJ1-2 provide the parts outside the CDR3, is KAGVTQTPRYLIKTRGQQVTLSCSPISGHRSVSWYQQTPGQGLQFLFEYFSETQRNKGNFPGRFSGRQFSNSRSEMNVSTLELGDSALYLCASSPRTGGYYGYTFGSGTRLTVV.

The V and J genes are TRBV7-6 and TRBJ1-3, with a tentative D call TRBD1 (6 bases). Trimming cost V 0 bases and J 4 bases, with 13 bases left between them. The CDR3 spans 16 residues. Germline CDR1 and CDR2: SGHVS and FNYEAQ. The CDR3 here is CASSLAVAGAGNTIYF. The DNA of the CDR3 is TGTGCCAGCAGCTTAGCGGTGGCAGGGGCCGGAAACACCATATATTTT. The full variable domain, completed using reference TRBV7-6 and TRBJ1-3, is GAGVSQSPRYKVTKRGQDVALRCDPISGHVSLYWYRQALGQGPEFLTYFNYEAQQDKSGLPNDRFSAERPEGSISTLTIQRTEQRDSAMYRCASSLAVAGAGNTIYFGEGSWLTVV.

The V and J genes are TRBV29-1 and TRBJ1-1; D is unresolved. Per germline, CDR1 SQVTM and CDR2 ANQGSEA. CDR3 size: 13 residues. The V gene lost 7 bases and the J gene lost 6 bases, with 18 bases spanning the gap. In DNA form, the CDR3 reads TGCAGCGCCCAAGGAGGGAGCCGCTCTGAAGCTTTCTTT. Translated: CSAQGGSRSEAFF.

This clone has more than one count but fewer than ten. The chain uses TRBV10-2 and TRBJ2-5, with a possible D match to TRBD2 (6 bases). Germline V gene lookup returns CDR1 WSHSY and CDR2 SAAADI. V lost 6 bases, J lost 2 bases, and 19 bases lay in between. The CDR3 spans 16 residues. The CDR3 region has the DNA TGCGCCAGCAGCACAATAATCAGACTAGATCAAGAGACCCAGTACTTC. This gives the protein CASSTIIRLDQETQYF.

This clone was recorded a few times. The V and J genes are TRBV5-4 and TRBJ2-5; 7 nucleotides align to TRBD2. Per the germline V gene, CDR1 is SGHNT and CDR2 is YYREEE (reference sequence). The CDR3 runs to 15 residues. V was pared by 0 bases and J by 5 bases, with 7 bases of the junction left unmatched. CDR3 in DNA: TGTGCCAGCAGCTTGGCAGGCGGGAGCGGTGAGACCCAGTACTTC. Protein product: CASSLAGGSGETQYF.

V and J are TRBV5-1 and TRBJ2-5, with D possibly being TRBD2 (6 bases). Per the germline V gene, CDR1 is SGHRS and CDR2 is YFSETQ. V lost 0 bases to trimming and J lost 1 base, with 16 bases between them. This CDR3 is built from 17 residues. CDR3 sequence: CASSLGASGTFQETQYF. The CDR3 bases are TGCGCCAGCAGCTTGGGGGCGTCCGGGACTTTCCAAGAGACCCAGTACTTC.

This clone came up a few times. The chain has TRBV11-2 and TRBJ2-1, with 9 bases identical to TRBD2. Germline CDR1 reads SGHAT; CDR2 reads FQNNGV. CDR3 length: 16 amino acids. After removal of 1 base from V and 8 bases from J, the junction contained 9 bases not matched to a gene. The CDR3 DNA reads TGTGCCAGCAGCTTAGGACGTCTAGCGGGGTCCCATGAGCAGTTCTTC. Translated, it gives CASSLGRLAGSHEQFF.

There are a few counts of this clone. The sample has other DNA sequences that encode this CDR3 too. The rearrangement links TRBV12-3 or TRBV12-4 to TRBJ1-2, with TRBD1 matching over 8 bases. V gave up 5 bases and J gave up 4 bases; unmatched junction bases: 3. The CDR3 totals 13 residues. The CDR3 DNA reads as TGTGCCAGCAGTCGGACAGGGTTCTATGGCTACACCTTC. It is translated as CASSRTGFYGYTF.

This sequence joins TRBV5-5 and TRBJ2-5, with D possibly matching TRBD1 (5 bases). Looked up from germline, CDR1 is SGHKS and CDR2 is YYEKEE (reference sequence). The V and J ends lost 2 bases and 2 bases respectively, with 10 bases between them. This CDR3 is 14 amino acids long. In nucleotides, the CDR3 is TGTGCCAGCAGCTTAGGTTCAGGGCAAGAGACCCAGTACTTC. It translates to CASSLGSGQETQYF.